This T cell receptor (beta chain) came from a study of monozygotic twins with inflammatory bowel disease. The study's findings and limits: There was no support for any single strong signal or clonotype associated with IBD. Inverse Simpson values showed less TCRbeta diversity in IBD patients than in their healthy co-twins.

Remarks on this clonotype: Antigen unknown.

cDNA was produced in eight separate reactions per sample. TCRalpha along with TCRbeta cDNA was subjected to two nested PCRs lasting about 16 and 10 cycles. TCRdb reprocessed the 5' RACE reads, keeping one entry per CDR3 protein, no DNA. The specimen's table records a few hundred thousand distinct CDR3 sequences. The germline V gene encodes CDR1 MNHNY and CDR2 SVGAGI (reference sequence). This CDR3 spans 14 amino acids. The chain carries TRBV6-6 and TRBJ2-1; TCRdb's assignment of TRBD2 cannot be checked, as there is no DNA. This TCR came from a human donor with ulcerative colitis or Crohn's disease, or a healthy co-twin of an affected twin (not recorded which). Material: blood. The CDR3 loop reads CASTGTSGDHEQFF.